The clone carrying this T cell receptor (beta chain) came up a few times. Its target is not known. CDR1 SGHRS and CDR2 YFSETQ come from the germline V gene. This CDR3 is built from 13 residues. Deletions cut 4 bases from V and 8 bases from J, with 13 bases between. The source of the sample is a study of beta chain features in type 1 diabetes. Study-level information: Age and gender were similar between patients and healthy donors, as were cell yields. Study-level results: There was a moderate but significant shortening of TCRB CDR3s in all four CD4+ subsets of Type 1 diabetes patients.

What was sequenced were expressed TCRB transcripts, since all of the isolated RNA had been reverse transcribed. Method: immunoSEQ multiplex PCR; TCRdb's copy keeps in-frame clones and lacks some. The sample has around 690,000 clones; roughly 12% are singletons. The receptor comes from a young man with type 1 diabetes. The material sequenced was naive CD4+ T cells from blood. The V gene is TRBV5-1, the J gene TRBJ2-1, with D hard to call. Here the CDR3 DNA reads TGCGCCAGCAGCCTGGACCCTGGAGATGAGCAGTTCTTC. It encodes CASSLDPGDEQFF.